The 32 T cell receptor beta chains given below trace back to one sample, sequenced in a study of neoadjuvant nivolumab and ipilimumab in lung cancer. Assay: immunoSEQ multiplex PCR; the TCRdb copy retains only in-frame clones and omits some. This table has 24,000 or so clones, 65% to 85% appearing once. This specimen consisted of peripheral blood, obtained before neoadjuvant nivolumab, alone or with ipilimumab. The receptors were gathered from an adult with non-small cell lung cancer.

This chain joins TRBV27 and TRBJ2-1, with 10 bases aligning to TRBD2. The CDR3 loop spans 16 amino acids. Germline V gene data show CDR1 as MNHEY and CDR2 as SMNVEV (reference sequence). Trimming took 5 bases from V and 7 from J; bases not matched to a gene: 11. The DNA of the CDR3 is TGTGCCAGCAGTCTTACCGAGCGGGGGGGCCGGAATGAGCAGTTCTTC. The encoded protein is CASSLTERGGRNEQFF.

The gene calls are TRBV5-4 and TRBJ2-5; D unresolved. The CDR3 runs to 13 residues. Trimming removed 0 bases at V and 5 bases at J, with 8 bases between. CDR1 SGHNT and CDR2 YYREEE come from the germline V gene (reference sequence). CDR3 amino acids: CASSLDPPETQYF. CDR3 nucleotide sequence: TGTGCCAGCAGCTTGGACCCCCCGGAGACCCAGTACTTC.

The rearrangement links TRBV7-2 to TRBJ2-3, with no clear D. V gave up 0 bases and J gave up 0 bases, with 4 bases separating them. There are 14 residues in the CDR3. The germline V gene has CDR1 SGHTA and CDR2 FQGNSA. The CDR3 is CASSLAFSTDTQYF. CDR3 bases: TGTGCCAGCAGCTTAGCGTTCAGCACAGATACGCAGTATTTT.

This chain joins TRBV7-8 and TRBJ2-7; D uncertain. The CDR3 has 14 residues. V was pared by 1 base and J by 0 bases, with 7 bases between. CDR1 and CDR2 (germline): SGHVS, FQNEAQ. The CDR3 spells CASSLEGGSYEQYF. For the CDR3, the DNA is TGTGCCAGCAGCTTAGAGGGCGGCTCCTACGAGCAGTACTTC.

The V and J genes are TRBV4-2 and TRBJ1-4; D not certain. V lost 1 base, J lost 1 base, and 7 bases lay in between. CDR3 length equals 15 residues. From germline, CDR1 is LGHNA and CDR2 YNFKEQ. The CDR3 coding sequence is TGTGCCAGCAGCCAAGTATTCGGAACTAATGAAAAACTGTTTTTT. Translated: CASSQVFGTNEKLFF.

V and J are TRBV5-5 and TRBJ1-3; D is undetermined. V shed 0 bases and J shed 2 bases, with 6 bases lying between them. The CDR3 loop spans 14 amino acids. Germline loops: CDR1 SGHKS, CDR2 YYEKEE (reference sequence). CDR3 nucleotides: TGTGCCAGCAGCTTGGGGACGGCTGGAAACACCATATATTTT. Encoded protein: CASSLGTAGNTIYF.

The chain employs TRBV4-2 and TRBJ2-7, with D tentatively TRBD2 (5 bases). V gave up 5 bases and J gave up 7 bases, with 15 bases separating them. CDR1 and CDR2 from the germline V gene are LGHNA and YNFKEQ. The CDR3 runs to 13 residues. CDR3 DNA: TGTGCCAGCAGCAGGGAGACTACGCGAGAGCAGTACTTC. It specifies CASSRETTREQYF.

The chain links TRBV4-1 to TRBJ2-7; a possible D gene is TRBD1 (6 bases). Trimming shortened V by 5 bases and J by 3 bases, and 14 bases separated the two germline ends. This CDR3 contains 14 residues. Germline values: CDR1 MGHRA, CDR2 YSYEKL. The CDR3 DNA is TGCGCCAGCAGCTTCAACACAGGGATCTACGAGCAGTACTTC. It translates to CASSFNTGIYEQYF.

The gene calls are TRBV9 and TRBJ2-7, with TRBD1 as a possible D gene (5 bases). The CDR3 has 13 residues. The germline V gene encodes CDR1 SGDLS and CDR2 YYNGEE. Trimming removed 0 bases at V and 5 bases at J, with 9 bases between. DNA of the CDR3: TGTGCCAGCAGCGTAGTACCAGGGAACGAGCAGTACTTC. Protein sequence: CASSVVPGNEQYF. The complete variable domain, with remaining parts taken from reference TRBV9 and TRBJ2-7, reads DSGVTQTPKHLITATGQRVTLRCSPRSGDLSVYWYQQSLDQGLQFLIQYYNGEERAKGNILERFSAQQFPDLHSELNLSSLELGDSALYFCASSVVPGNEQYFGPGTRLTVT.

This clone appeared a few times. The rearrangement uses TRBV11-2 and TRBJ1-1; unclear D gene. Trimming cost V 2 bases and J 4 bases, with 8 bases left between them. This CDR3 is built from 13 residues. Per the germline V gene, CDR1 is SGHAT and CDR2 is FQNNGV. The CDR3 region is CASSLRLPTEAFF. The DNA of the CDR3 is TGTGCCAGCAGCTTAAGGTTACCCACTGAAGCTTTCTTT.

The CDR3 sequence: CASSLEAQGYQPQHF. CDR3 nucleotides: TGTGCCAGTAGCCTAGAGGCCCAGGGTTATCAGCCCCAGCATTTT. The chain uses TRBV19 and TRBJ1-5, with a possible D match to TRBD1 (5 bases). The CDR3 loop spans 15 amino acids. The V end was cut by 6 bases, the J end by 5 bases, with 17 bases between. From germline, CDR1 is LNHDA and CDR2 SQIVND (reference sequence).

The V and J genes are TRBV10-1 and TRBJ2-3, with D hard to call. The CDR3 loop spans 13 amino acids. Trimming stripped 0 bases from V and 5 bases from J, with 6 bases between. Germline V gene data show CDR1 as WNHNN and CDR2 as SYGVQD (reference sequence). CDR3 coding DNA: TGCGCCAGCAGTGAGTCCTCCAGAGATACGCAGTATTTT. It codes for CASSESSRDTQYF.

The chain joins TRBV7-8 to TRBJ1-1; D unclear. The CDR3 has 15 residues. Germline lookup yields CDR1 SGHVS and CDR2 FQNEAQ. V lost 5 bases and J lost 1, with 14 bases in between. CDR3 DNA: TGTGCCAGCAGCGAACTCGCGGGCACGAACACTGAAGCTTTCTTT. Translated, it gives CASSELAGTNTEAFF.

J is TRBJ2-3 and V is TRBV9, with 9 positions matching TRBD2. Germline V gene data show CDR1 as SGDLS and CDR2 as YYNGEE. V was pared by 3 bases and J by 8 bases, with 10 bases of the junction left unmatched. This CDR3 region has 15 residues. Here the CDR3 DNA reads TGTGCCAGCAGCGCACTAGCGGGTTCCCAGGGTACGCAGTATTTT. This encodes CASSALAGSQGTQYF.

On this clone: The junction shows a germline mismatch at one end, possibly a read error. In DNA form, the CDR3 reads TGTGTCAGCAGCACCTCCGGGTTCGAGGTGGATTCACCCCTCCACTTT. Protein: CVSSTSGFEVDSPLHF. The gene calls are TRBV7-2 and TRBJ1-6; D is ambiguous. Germline V CDR1 and CDR2: SGHTA, FQGNSA. The CDR3 is 16 amino acids. Full variable domain (missing parts from reference TRBV7-2 and TRBJ1-6): GAGVSQSPSNKVTEKGKDVELRCDPISGHTALYWYRQSLGQGLEFLIYFQGNSAPDKSGLPSDRFSAERTGGSVSTLTIQRTQQEDSAVYLCVSSTSGFEVDSPLHFGNGTRLTVT.

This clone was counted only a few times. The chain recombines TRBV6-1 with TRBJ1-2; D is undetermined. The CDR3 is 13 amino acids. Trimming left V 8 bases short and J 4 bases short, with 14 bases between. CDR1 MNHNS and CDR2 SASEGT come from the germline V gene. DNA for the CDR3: TGTGCCAGCGGATTCGGGCACCCCTATGGCTACACCTTC. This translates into CASGFGHPYGYTF.

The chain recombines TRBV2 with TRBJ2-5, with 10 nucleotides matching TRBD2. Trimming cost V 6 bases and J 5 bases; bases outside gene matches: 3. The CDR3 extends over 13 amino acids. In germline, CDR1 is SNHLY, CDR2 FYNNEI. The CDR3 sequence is CASSRLAGETQYF. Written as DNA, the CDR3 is TGTGCCAGCAGCCGACTAGCGGGCGAGACCCAGTACTTC.

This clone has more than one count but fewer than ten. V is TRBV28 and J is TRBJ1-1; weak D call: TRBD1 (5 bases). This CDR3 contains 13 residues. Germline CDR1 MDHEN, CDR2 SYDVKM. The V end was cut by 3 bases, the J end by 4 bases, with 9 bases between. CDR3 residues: CASSFVGGTEAFF. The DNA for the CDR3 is TGTGCCAGCAGTTTTGTGGGGGGCACTGAAGCTTTCTTT.

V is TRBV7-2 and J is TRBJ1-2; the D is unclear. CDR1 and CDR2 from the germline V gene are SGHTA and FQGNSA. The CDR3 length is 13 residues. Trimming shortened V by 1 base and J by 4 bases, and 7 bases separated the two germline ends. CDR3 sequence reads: CASSLESLYGYTF. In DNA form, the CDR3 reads TGTGCCAGCAGCTTAGAATCCCTCTATGGCTACACCTTC. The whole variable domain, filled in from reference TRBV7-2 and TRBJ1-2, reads GAGVSQSPSNKVTEKGKDVELRCDPISGHTALYWYRQSLGQGLEFLIYFQGNSAPDKSGLPSDRFSAERTGGSVSTLTIQRTQQEDSAVYLCASSLESLYGYTFGSGTRLTVV.

The CDR3, as DNA: TGCGCCAGCAGCTTGGATCAGCGGGGGGGGTTCGCAGATACGCAGTATTTT. Its translation: CASSLDQRGGFADTQYF. The chain carries TRBV5-1 and TRBJ2-3; 10 bases fit TRBD2. The CDR3 is made up of 17 amino acids. V dropped 0 bases and J dropped 4; count of bases not matched to a gene: 8. Per germline, CDR1 SGHRS and CDR2 YFSETQ.

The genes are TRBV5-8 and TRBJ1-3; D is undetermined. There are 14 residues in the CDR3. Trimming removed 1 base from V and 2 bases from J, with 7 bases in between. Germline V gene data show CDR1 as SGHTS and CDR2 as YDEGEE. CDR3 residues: CASSLRDPGNTIYF. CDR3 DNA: TGTGCCAGCAGCTTGAGGGATCCTGGAAACACCATATATTTT.

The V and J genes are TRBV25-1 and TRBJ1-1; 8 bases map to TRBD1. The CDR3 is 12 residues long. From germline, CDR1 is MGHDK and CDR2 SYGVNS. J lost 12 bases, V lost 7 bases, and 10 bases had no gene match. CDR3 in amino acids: CASTTGGRETFF. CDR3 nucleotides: TGTGCCAGCACCACAGGGGGAAGGGAAACTTTCTTT.

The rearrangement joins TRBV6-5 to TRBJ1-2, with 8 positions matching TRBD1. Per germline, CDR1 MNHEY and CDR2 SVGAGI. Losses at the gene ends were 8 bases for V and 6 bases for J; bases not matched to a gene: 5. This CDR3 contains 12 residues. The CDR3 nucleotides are TGTGCCAGCTCGCGGGACAGGCATGGCTACACCTTC. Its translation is CASSRDRHGYTF.

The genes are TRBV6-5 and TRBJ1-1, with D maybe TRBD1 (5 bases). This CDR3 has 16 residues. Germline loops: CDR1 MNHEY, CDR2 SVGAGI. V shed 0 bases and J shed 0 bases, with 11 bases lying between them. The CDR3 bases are TGTGCCAGCAGTTACTCGAACAAGGGGATGAACACTGAAGCTTTCTTT. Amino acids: CASSYSNKGMNTEAFF.

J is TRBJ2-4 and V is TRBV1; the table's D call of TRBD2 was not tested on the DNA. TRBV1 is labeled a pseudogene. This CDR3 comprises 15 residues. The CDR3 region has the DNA TGCACCAGCAGCCAAGCGGGGGGGCCAAAAAACATTCAGTACTTC. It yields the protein CTSSQAGGPKNIQYF.

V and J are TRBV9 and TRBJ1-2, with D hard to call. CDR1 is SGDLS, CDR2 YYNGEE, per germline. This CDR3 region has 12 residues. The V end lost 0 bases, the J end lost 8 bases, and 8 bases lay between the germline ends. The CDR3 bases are TGTGCCAGCAGCGTAGAGACGAGGGGCTACACCTTC. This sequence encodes CASSVETRGYTF.

CDR3 coding DNA: TGTGCCAGCAGCCCGGACAGGGTCACTGAAGCTTTCTTT. This sequence encodes CASSPDRVTEAFF. The chain carries TRBV9 and TRBJ1-1, with 8 bases that match TRBD1. Germline CDR1 and CDR2: SGDLS and YYNGEE. The CDR3 has 13 amino acids. The ends lost 4 bases at V and 4 bases at J; junction bases unmatched: 3.

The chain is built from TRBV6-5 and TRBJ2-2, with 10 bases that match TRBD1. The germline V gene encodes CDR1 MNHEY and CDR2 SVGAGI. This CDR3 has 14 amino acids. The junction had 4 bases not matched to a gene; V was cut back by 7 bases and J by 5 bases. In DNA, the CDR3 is TGTGCCAGCACCGGACAGGGGGTTACCGGGGAGCTGTTTTTT. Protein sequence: CASTGQGVTGELFF.

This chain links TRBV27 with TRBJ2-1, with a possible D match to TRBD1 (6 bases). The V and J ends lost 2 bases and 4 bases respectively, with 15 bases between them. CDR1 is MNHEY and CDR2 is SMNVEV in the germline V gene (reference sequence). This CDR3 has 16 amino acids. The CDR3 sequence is CASSLVAGVGYNEQFF. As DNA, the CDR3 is TGTGCCAGCAGTTTAGTTGCAGGGGTTGGTTACAATGAGCAGTTCTTC.

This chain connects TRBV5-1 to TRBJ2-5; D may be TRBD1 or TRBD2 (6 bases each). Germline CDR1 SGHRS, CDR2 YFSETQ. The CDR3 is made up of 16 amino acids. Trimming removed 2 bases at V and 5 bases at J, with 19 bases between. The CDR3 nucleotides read TGCGCCAGCAGCTTTCGCCCGGGGGCTGAGGAGGAGACCCAGTACTTC. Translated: CASSFRPGAEEETQYF.

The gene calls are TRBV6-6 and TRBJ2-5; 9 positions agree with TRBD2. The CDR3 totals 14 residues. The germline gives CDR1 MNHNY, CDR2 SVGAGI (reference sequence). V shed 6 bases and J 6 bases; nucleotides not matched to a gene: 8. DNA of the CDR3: TGTGCCAGCAGCCGCGGGACTAGCTCAAAGACCCAGTACTTC. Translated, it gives CASSRGTSSKTQYF.

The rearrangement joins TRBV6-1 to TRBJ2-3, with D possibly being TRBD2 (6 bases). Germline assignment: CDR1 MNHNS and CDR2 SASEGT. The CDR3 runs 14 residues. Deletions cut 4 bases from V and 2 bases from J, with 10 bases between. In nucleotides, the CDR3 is TGTGCCAGCAGTGCCAGGGACTTCACAGATACGCAGTATTTT. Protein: CASSARDFTDTQYF.